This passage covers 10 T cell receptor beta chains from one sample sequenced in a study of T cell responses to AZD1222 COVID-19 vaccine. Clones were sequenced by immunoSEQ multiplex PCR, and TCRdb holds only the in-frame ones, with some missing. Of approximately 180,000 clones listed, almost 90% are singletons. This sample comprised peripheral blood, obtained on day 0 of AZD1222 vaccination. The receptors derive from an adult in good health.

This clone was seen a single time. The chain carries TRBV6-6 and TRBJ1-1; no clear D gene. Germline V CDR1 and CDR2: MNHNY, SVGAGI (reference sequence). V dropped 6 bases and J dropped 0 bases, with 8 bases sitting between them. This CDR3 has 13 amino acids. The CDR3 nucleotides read TGTGCCAGCAGGACACAGATGAACACTGAAGCTTTCTTT. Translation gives CASRTQMNTEAFF.

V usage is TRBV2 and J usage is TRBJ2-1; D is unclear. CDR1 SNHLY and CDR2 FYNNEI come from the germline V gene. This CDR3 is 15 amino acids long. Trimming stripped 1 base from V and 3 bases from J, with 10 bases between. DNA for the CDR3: TGTGCCAGCAGTGAAGTTGGAGTAAGCTACAATGAGCAGTTCTTC. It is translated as CASSEVGVSYNEQFF.

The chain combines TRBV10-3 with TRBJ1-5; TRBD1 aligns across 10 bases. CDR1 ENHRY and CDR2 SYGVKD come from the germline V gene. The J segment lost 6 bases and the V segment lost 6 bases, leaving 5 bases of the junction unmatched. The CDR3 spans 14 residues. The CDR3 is CAISEDRGFQPQHF. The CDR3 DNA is TGTGCCATCAGCGAGGACAGGGGGTTTCAGCCCCAGCATTTT.

CDR3 residues: CASSENNVYNSPLHF. CDR3 coding DNA: TGTGCCAGCAGTGAGAACAACGTCTATAATTCACCCCTCCACTTT. The chain couples TRBV2 to TRBJ1-6; no clear D gene. This CDR3 is built from 15 residues. Looked up from germline, CDR1 is SNHLY and CDR2 is FYNNEI. V lost 3 bases and J 3 bases, leaving 9 bases between the germline ends.

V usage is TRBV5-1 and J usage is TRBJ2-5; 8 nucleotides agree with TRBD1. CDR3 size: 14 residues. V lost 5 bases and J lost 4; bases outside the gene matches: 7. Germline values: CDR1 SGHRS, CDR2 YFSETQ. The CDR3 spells CASRRDRGGETQYF. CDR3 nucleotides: TGCGCCAGCAGGCGTGACAGGGGAGGAGAGACCCAGTACTTC.

CDR3 loop: CASSPSGANYGYTF. The DNA of the CDR3 is TGTGCCAGCAGCCCGTCTGGAGCTAACTATGGCTACACCTTC. The chain recombines TRBV5-5 with TRBJ1-2; the D is unclear. The V end was cut by 4 bases, the J end by 0 bases, with 10 bases between. This CDR3 region has 14 residues. Germline V lookup: CDR1 SGHKS, CDR2 YYEKEE (reference sequence).

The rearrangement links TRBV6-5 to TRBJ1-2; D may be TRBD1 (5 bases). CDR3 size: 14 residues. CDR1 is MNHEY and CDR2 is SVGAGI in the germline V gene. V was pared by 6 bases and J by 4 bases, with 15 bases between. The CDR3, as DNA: TGTGCCAGCAGCCGATCCTCAGGGAGCTATGGCTACACCTTC. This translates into CASSRSSGSYGYTF.

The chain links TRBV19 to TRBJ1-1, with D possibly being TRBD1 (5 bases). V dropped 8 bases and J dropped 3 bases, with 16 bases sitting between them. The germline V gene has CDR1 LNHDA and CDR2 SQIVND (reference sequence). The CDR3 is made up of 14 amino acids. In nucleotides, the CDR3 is TGTGCCAGTGACCCGGGGGGGAGTGACACTGAAGCTTTCTTT. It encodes CASDPGGSDTEAFF.

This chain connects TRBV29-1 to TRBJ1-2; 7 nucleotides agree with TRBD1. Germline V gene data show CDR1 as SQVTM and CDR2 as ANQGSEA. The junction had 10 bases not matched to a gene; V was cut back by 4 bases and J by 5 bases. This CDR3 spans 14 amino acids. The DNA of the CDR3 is TGCAGCGTTGGCATCGGGACAGTTCCTTATGGCTACACCTTC. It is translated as CSVGIGTVPYGYTF.

The CDR3 coding sequence is TGTGCCAGCAGTTTATTGCTAGCGGGGGGTTCCTACGAGCAGTACTTC. Its protein product is CASSLLLAGGSYEQYF. The V call is TRBV28, the J call TRBJ2-7; TRBD2 agrees at 11 bases. The V gene's germline CDR1 is MDHEN and CDR2 SYDVKM. The CDR3 covers 16 residues. V shed 1 base and J 1 base; nucleotides not matched to a gene: 3. Full variable domain (missing parts from reference TRBV28 and TRBJ2-7): DVKVTQSSRYLVKRTGEKVFLECVQDMDHENMFWYRQDPGLGLRLIYFSYDVKMKEKGDIPEGYSVSREKKERFSLILESASTNQTSMYLCASSLLLAGGSYEQYFGPGTRLTVT.